The sequence of this T cell receptor (beta chain) was determined in a study of blood T cells in healthy people across ages. Study-wide results and limits: Older age coincided with a roughly linear decline in TCR beta diversity per million T cells. Changes seen in expanded clonotypes were possibly confounded by donor CMV status left unknown.

This CDR3 comprises 14 residues. A sample-barcoded 5' primer and a J-beta primer mix were used in a second PCR of roughly 6 to 11 cycles. TCRdb redid the calling of the 5' RACE reads with MiXCR, one entry per CDR3 protein. Of around 800,000 distinct CDR3 sequences listed, roughly 26% are singletons. On this clonotype: What it binds is not known. One end of the junction varies from germline; a read error may be responsible.

The same data also contributed to another study, on T cells of mothers and their children.

The J gene is TRBJ2-4, the V gene TRBV12-3 or TRBV12-4; D is uncertain. Sequenced input: blood. The clonotype was recovered from a boy aged 5-17 years in good health. The DNA for the CDR3 is TGTGCCGGCAGTAACACGGAGAAAGGGCACATTCAGTACTTC. It is translated as CAGSNTEKGHIQYF.